The TCR beta chain under discussion was sequenced for a study of blood T cells in healthy people across ages. At the level of the study: Capture by template switching was about one barcoded beta molecule per two T cells. Findings and caveats of the study: Age advanced and TCR beta diversity per million T cells fell, roughly linearly. Higher naive T cell percentage went strongly together with higher TCR beta diversity.

A J-beta primer mix and a sample-barcoded 5' primer were used in a second PCR of about 7 to 12 cycles. MiXCR, run by TCRdb on the 5' RACE reads, gives a single entry per CDR3 protein. The table records some 1,500,000 distinct CDR3 sequences, about 42% of them present only once. Germline V gene sequence: CDR1 SSHAT, CDR2 FNYEAQ (reference sequence). CDR3 length: 15 amino acids. This clonotype was observed a few times. The antigen remains unidentified. The junction does not match germline at one end; this may be a read error. Each individual donor underwent a draw of approximately 10 milliliters of peripheral blood.

The chain combines TRBV7-7 with TRBJ2-7; TRBD2 is a possible D gene (7 bases). The source material was blood. This clonotype was obtained from a woman between 18 and 29 years old in good health. The CDR3 spells CASSLALGGGHQQYF. CDR3 bases: TGTGCTAGCAGCTTAGCGTTGGGAGGGGGTCACCAGCAGTACTTC.